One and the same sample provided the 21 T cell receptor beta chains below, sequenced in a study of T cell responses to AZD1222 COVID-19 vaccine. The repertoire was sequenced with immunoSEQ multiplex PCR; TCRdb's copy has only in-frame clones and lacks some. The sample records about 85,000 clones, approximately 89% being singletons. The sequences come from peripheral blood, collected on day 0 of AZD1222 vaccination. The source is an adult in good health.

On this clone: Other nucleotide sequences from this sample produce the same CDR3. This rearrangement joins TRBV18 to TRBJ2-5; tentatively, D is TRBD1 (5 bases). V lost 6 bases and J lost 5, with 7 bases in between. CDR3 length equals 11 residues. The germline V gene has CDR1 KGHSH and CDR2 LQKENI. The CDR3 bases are TGTGCCAGCTCCCCAGGGGAGACCCAGTACTTC. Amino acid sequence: CASSPGETQYF. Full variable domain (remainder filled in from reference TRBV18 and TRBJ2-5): NAGVMQNPRHLVRRRGQEARLRCSPMKGHSHVYWYRQLPEEGLKFMVYLQKENIIDESGMPKERFSAEFPKEGPSILRIQQVVRGDSAAYFCASSPGETQYFGPGTRLLVL.

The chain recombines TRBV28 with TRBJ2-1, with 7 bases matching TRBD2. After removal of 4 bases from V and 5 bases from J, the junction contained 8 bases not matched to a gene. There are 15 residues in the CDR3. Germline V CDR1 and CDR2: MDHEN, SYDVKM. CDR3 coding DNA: TGTGCCAGCAGTTCGGGGGGAAGGGTTGACAATGAGCAGTTCTTC. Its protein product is CASSSGGRVDNEQFF.

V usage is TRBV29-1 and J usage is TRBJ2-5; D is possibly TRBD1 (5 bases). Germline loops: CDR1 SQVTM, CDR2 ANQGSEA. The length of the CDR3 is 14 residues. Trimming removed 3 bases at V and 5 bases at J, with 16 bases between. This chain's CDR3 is CSVEGPAPRETQYF. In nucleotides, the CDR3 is TGCAGCGTTGAGGGGCCAGCCCCGCGGGAGACCCAGTACTTC.

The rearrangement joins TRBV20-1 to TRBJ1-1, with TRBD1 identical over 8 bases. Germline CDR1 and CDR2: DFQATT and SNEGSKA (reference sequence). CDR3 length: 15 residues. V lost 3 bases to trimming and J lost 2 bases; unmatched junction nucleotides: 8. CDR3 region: CSASGQGGGNTEAFF. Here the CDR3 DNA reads TGCAGTGCTAGTGGACAGGGAGGGGGTAACACTGAAGCTTTCTTT.

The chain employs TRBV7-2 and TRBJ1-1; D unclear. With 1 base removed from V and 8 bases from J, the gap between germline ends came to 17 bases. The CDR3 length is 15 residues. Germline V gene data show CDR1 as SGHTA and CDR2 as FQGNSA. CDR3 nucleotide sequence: TGTGCCAGCAGCTTAGTTCCAGACCCTATTATCGAAGCTTTCTTT. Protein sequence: CASSLVPDPIIEAFF.

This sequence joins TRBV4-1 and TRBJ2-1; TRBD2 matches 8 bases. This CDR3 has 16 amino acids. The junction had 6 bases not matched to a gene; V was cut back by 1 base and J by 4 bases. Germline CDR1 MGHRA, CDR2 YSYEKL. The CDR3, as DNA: TGCGCCAGCAGCCAAGTGAACAAGCGGGGGTACAATGAGCAGTTCTTC. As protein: CASSQVNKRGYNEQFF.

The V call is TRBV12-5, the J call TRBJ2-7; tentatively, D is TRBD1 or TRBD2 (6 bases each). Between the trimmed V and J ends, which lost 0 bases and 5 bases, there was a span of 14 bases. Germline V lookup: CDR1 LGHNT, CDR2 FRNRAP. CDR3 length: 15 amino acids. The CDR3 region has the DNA TGTGCTAGTGGTTTGGTACTAGGGGGGCTGGACGAGCAGTACTTC. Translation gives CASGLVLGGLDEQYF. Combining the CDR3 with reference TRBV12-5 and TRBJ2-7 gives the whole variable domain DARVTQTPRHKVTEMGQEVTMRCQPILGHNTVFWYRQTMMQGLELLAYFRNRAPLDDSGMPKDRFSAEMPDATLATLKIQPSEPRDSAVYFCASGLVLGGLDEQYFGPGTRLTVT.

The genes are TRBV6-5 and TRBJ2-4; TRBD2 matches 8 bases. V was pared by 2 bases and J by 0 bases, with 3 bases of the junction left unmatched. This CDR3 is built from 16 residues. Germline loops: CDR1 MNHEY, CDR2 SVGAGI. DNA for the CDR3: TGTGCCAGCAGTTACGGTAGCGGGGTAGCCAAAAACATTCAGTACTTC. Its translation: CASSYGSGVAKNIQYF.

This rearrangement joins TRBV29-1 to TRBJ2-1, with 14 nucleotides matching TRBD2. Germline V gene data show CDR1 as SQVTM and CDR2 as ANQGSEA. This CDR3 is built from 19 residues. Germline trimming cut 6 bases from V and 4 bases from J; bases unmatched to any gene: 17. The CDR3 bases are TGCAGCGTGGGAAGACTAGCGGGAGGGTCCAACCTCCTGTACAATGAGCAGTTCTTC. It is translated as CSVGRLAGGSNLLYNEQFF.

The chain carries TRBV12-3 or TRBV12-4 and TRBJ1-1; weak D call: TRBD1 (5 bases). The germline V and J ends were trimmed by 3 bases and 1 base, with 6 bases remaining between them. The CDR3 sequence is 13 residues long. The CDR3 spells CASSLGGNTEAFF. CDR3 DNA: TGTGCCAGCAGTTTGGGGGGGAACACTGAAGCTTTCTTT.

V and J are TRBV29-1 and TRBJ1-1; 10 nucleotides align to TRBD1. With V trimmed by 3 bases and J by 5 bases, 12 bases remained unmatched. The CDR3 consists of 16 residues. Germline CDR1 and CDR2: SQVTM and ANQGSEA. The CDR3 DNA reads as TGCAGCGTTGAGGGGGGACAGGGGATAAGGGGAACTGAAGCTTTCTTT. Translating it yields CSVEGGQGIRGTEAFF.

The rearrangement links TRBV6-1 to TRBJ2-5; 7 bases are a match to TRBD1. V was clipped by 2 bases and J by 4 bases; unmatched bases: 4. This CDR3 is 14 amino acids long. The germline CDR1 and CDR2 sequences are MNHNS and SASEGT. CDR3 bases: TGTGCCAGCAGTGAACACAGGGGTTTAGAGACCCAGTACTTC. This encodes CASSEHRGLETQYF.

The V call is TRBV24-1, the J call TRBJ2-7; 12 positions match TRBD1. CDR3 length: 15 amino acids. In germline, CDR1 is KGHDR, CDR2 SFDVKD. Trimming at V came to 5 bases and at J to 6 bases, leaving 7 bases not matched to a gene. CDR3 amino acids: CATSAEGTGGVEQYF. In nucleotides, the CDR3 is TGTGCCACCAGTGCCGAAGGGACAGGGGGCGTCGAGCAGTACTTC.

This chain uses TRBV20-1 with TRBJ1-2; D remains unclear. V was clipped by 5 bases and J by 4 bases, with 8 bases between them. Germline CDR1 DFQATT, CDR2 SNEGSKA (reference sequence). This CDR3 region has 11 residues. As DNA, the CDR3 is TGCAGTGCTCCTAACATCTATGGCTACACCTTC. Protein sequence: CSAPNIYGYTF.

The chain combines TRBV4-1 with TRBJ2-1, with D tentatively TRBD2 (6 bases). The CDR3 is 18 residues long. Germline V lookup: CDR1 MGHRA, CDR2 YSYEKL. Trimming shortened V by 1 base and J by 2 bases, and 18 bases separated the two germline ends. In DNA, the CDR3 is TGCGCCAGCAGCCAAGGAGGTTTGGGGGGATCAACCTACAATGAGCAGTTCTTC. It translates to CASSQGGLGGSTYNEQFF.

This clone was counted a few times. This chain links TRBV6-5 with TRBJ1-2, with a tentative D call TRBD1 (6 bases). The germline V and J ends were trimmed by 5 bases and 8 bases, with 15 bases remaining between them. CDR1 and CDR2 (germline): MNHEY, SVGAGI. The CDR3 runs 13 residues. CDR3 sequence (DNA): TGTGCCAGCAGTCGACAGGATTCAGGAGGCTACACCTTC. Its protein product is CASSRQDSGGYTF.

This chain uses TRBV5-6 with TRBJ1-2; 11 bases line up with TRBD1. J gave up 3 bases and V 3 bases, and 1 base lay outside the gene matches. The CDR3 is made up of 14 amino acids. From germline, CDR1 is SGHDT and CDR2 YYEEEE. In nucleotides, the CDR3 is TGTGCCAGCAGCTGGGACAGGGGGGACTATGGCTACACCTTC. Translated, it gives CASSWDRGDYGYTF.

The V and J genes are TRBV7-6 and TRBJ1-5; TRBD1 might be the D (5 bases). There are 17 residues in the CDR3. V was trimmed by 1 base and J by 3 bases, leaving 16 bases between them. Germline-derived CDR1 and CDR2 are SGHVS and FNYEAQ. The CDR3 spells CASSLGVRGQSNQPQHF. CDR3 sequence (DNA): TGTGCCAGCAGCTTAGGGGTACGGGGCCAGTCCAATCAGCCCCAGCATTTT.

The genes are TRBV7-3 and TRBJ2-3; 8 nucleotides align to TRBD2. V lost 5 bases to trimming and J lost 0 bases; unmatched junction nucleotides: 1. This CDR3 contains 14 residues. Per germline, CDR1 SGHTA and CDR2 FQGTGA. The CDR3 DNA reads TGTGCCAGCAGCGCTAGCGGGAGCACAGATACGCAGTATTTT. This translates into CASSASGSTDTQYF.

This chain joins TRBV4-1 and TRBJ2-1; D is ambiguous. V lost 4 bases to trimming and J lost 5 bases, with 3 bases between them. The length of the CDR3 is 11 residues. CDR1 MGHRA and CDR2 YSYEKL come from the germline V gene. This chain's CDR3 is CASSRDNEQFF. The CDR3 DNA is TGCGCCAGCAGCCGGGACAATGAGCAGTTCTTC.

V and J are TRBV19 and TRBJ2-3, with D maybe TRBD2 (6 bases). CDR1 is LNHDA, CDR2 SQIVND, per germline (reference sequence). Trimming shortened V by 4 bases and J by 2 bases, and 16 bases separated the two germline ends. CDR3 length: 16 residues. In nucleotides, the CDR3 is TGTGCCAGTAGTAAAATTCCGGGACTGCCCACAGATACGCAGTATTTT. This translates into CASSKIPGLPTDTQYF.